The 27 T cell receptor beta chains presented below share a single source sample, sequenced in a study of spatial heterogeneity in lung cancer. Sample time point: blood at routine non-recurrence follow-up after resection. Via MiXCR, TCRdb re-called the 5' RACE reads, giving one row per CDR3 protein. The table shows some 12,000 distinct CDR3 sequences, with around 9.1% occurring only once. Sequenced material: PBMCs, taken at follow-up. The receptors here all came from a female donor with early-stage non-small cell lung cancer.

The CDR3 DNA reads TGCAGCGTTGAACAGAGCGGGGGGACAGATACGCAGTATTTT. Encoded protein: CSVEQSGGTDTQYF. The J gene is TRBJ2-3, the V gene TRBV29-1; 9 positions agree with TRBD2. The CDR3 spans 14 residues. CDR1 SQVTM and CDR2 ANQGSEA come from the germline V gene. V dropped 2 bases and J dropped 3; count of bases not matched to a gene: 3.

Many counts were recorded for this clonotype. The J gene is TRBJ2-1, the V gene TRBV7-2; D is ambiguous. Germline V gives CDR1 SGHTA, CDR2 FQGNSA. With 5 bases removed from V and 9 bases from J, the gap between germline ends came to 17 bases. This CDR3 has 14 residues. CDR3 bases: TGTGCCAGCAGCCCCGCCGGGTTAGCCGGTGAGCAGTTCTTC. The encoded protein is CASSPAGLAGEQFF.

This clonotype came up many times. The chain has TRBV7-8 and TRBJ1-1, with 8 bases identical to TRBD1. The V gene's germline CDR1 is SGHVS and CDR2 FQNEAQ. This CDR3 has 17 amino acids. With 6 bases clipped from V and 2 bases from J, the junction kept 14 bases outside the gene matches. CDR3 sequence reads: CASRLSPGTGLNTEAFF. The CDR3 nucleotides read TGTGCCAGCAGACTGAGCCCCGGGACAGGACTAAACACTGAAGCTTTCTTT.

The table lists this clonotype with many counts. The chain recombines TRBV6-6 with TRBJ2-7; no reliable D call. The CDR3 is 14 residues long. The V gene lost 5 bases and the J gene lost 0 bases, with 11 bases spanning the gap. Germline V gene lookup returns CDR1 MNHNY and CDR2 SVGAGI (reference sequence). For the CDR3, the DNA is TGTGCCAGCAGTCATGGTGGTAGCTCCTACGAGCAGTACTTC. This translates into CASSHGGSSYEQYF.

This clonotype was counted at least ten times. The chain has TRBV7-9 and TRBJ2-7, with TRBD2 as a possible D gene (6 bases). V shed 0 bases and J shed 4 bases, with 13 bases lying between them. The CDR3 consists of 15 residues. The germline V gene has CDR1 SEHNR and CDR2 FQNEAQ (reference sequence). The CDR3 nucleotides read TGTGCCAGCAGCTTAGCGGCAGGGAGGACGTACGAGCAGTACTTC. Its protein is CASSLAAGRTYEQYF.

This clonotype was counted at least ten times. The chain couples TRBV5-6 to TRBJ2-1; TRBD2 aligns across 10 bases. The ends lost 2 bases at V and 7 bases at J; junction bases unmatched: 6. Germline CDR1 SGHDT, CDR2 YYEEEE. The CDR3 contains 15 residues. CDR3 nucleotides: TGTGCCAGCAGCTTAGCGGGGGGGCCGGAAAATGAGCAGTTCTTC. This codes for CASSLAGGPENEQFF. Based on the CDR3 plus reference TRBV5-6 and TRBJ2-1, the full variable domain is DAGVTQSPTHLIKTRGQQVTLRCSPKSGHDTVSWYQQALGQGPQFIFQYYEEEERQRGNFPDRFSGHQFPNYSSELNVNALLLGDSALYLCASSLAGGPENEQFFGPGTRLTVL.

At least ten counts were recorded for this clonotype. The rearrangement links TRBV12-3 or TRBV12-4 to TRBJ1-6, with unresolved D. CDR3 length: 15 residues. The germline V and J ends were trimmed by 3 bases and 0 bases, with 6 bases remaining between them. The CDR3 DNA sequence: TGTGCCAGCAGTTTGGGGAGCTCCTATAATTCACCCCTCCACTTT. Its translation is CASSLGSSYNSPLHF.

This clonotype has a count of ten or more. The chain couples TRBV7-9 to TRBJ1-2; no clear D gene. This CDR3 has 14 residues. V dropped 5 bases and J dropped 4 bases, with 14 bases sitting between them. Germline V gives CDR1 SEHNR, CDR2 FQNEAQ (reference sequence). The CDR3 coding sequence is TGTGCCAGCAGCACCCGGAAACTTCCCTATGGCTACACCTTC. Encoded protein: CASSTRKLPYGYTF.

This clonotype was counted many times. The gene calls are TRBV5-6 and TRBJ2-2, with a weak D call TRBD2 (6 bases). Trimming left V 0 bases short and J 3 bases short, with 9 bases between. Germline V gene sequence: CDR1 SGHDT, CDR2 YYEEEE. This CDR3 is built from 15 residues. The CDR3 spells CASSLAGVYTGELFF. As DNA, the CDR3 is TGTGCCAGCAGCTTGGCGGGAGTGTACACCGGGGAGCTGTTTTTT.

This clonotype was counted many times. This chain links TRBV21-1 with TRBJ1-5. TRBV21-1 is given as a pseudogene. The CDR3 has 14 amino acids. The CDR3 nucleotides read TGTGCCAGCAGGACTAAGGGAGGGAATCAGCCCCAGCATTTT. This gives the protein CASRTKGGNQPQHF.

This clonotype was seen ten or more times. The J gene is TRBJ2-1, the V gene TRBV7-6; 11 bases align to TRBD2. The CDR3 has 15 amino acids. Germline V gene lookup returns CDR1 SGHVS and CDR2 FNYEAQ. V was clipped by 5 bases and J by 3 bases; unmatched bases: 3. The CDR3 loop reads CASSPGTSGYNEQFF. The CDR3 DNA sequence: TGTGCCAGCAGCCCCGGGACTAGCGGCTACAATGAGCAGTTCTTC.

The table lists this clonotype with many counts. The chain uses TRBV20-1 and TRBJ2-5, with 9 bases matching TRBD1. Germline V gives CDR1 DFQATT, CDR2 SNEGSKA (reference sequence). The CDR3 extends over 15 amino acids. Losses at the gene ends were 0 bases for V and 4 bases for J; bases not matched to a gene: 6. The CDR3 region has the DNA TGCAGTGCTAGAGAGGGACAGGGTCCTCGAGAGACCCAGTACTTC. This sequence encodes CSAREGQGPRETQYF.

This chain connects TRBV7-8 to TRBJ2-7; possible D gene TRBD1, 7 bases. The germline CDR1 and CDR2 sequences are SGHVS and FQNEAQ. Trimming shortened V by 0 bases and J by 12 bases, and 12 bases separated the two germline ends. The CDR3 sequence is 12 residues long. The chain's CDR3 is CASSLAQGGLYF. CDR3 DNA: TGTGCCAGCAGCTTAGCGCAGGGGGGCCTGTACTTC.

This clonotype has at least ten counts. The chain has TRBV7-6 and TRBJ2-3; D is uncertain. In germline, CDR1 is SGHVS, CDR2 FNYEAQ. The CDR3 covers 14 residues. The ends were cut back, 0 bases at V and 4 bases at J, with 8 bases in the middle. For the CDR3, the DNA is TGTGCCAGCAGCTTAGCCCGGGTGGCAGATACGCAGTATTTT. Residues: CASSLARVADTQYF.

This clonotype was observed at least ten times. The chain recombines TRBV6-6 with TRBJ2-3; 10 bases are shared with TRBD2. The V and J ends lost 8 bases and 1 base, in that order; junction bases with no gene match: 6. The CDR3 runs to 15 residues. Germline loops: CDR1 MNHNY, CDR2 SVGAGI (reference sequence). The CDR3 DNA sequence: TGTGCCAGCTCCCTCAGCGGGAGGGGCACAGATACGCAGTATTTT. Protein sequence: CASSLSGRGTDTQYF.

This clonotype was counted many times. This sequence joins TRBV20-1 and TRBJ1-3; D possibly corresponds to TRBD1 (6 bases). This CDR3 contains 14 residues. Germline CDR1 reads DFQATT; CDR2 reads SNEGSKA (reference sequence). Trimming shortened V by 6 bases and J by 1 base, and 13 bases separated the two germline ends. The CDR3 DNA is TGCAGTGCCGCCCCTACAGGGTCTGGAAACACCATATATTTT. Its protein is CSAAPTGSGNTIYF.

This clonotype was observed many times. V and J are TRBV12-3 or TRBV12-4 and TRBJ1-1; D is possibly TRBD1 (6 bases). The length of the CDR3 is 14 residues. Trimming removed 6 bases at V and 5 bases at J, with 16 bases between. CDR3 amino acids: CASRGGAKITEAFF. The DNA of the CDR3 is TGTGCCAGCAGAGGGGGGGCTAAGATTACTGAAGCTTTCTTT.

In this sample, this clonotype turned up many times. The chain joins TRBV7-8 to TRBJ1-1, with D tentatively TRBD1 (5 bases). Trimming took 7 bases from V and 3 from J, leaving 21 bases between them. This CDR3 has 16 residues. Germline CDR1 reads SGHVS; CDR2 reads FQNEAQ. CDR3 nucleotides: TGTGCCAGCACCTCGGGGCAAGGTTTATTGGACACTGAAGCTTTCTTT. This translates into CASTSGQGLLDTEAFF.

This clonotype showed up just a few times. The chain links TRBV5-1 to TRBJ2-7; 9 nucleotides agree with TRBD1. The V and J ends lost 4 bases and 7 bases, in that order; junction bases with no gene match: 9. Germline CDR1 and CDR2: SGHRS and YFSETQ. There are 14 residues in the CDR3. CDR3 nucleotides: TGCGCCAGCAGCCCCGGGACAGGGTCTGATGAGCAGTACTTC. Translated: CASSPGTGSDEQYF.

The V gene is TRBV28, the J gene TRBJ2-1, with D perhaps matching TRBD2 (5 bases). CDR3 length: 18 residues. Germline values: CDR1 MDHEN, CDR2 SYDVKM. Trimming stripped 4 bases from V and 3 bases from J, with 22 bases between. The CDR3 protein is CASSSTIPSSGIYNEQFF. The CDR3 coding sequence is TGTGCCAGCAGTTCAACTATCCCCTCGTCCGGGATCTACAATGAGCAGTTCTTC.

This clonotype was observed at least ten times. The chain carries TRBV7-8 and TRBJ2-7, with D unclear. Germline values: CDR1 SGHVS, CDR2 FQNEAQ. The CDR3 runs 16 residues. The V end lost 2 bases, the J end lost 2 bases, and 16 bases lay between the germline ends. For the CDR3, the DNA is TGTGCCAGCAGCTTAAGAAGTGCGACTCCGACCTACGAGCAGTACTTC. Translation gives CASSLRSATPTYEQYF.

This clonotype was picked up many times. The CDR3 nucleotides read TGTGCCAGCAGCTTAGGGGGGGAGTCAGATACGCAGTATTTT. Translating gives CASSLGGESDTQYF. This rearrangement joins TRBV7-9 to TRBJ2-3; a weak D match, TRBD2 (6 bases). The V end lost 1 base, the J end lost 4 bases, and 9 bases lay between the germline ends. This CDR3 region has 14 residues. Per germline, CDR1 SEHNR and CDR2 FQNEAQ (reference sequence).

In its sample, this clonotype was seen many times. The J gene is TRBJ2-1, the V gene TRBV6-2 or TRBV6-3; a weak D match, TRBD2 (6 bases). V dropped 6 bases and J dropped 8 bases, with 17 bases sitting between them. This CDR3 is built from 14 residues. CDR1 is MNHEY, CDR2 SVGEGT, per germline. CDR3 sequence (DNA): TGTGCCAGCAGGCCGCCAGTCACTAGCTATGAGCAGTTCTTC. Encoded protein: CASRPPVTSYEQFF.

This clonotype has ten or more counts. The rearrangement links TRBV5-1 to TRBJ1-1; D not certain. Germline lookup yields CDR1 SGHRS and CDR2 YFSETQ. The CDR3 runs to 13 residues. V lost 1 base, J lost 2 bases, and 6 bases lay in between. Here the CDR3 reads CASSLKGNTEAFF. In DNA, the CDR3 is TGCGCCAGCAGCTTGAAGGGAAACACTGAAGCTTTCTTT.

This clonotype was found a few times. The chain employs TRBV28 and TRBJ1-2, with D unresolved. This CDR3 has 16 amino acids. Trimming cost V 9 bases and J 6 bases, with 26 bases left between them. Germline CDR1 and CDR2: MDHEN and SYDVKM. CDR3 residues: CASGEVRPTLPDGYTF. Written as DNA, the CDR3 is TGTGCCAGTGGGGAGGTACGCCCCACACTGCCCGATGGCTACACCTTC.

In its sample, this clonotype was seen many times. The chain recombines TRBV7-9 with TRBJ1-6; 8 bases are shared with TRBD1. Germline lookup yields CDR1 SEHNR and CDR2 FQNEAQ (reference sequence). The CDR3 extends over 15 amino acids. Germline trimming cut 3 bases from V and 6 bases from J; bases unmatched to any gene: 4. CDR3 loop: CASSFGQGPNSPLHF. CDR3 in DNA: TGTGCCAGCAGCTTCGGACAGGGACCTAATTCACCCCTCCACTTT.

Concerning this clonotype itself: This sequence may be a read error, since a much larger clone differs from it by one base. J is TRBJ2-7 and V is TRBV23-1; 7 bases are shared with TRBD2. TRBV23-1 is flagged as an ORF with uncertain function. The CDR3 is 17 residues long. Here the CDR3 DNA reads TGCGCCAGCAACCCAACGGCAGGGAGGGAGACCTCCTACGAGCAGCACTTC. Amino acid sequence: CASNPTAGRETSYEQHF.